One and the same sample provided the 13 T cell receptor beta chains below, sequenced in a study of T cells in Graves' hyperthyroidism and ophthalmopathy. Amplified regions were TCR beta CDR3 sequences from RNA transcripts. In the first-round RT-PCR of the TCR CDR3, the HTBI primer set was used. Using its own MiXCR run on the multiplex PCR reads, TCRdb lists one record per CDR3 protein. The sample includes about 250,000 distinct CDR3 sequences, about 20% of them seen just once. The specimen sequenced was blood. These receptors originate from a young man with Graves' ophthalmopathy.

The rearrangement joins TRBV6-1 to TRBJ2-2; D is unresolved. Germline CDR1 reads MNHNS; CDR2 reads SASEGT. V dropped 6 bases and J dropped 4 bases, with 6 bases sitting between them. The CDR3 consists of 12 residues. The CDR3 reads CASRTGTGELFF. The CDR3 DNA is TGTGCCAGCAGAACGGGCACCGGGGAGCTGTTTTTT.

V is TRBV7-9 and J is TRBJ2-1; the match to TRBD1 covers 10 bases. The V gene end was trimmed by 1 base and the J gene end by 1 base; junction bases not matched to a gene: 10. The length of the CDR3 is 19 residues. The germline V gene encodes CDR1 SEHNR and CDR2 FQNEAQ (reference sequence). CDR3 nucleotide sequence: TGTGCCAGCAGCTTAGATGGGACAGGGGCTAGGTGGTCCTACAATGAGCAGTTCTTC. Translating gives CASSLDGTGARWSYNEQFF.

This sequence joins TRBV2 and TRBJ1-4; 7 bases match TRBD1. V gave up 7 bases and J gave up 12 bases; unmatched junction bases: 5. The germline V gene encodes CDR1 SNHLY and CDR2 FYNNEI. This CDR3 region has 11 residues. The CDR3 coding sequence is TGTGCCAGCAATCAGGGGGTGGAACTGTTTTTT. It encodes CASNQGVELFF.

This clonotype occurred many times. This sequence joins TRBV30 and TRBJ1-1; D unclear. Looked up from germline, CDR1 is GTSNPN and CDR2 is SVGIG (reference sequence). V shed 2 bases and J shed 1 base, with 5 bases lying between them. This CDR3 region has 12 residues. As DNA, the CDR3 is TGTGCCTGGAGTTTCGGGAACACTGAAGCTTTCTTT. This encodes CAWSFGNTEAFF. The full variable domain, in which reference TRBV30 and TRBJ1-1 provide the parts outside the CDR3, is SQTIHQWPATLVQPVGSPLSLECTVEGTSNPNLYWYRQAAGRGLQLLFYSVGIGQISSEVPQNLSASRPQDRQFILSSKKLLLSDSGFYLCAWSFGNTEAFFGQGTRLTVV.

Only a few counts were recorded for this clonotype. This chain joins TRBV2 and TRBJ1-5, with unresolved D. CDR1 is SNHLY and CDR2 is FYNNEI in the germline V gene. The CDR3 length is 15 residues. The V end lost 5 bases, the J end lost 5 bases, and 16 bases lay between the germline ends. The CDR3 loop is CASSYSSGPDQPQHF. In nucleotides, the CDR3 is TGTGCCAGCAGTTACTCGAGTGGCCCGGATCAGCCCCAGCATTTT.

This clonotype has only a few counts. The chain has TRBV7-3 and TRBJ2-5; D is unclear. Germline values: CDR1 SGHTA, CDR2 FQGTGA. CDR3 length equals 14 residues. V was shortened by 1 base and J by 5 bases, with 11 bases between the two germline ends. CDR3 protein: CASSLRPQVETQYF. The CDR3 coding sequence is TGTGCCAGCAGCTTAAGGCCCCAGGTGGAGACCCAGTACTTC. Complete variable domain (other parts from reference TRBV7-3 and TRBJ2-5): GAGVSQTPSNKVTEKGKYVELRCDPISGHTALYWYRQSLGQGPEFLIYFQGTGAADDSGLPNDRFFAVRPEGSVSTLKIQRTERGDSAVYLCASSLRPQVETQYFGPGTRLLVL.

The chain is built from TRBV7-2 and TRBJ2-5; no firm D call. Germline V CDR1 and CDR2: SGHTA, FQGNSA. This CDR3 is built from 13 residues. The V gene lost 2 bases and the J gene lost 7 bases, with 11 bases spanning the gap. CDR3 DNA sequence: TGTGCCAGCAGCTTACGGGCGAAGGGGACCCAGTACTTC. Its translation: CASSLRAKGTQYF.

The chain's CDR3 is CARGSHQATNVLTF. In DNA form, the CDR3 reads TGTGCCAGGGGAAGCCATCAGGCGACCAACGTCCTGACTTTC. The V call is TRBV2, the J call TRBJ2-6; no definite D call. Germline-derived CDR1 and CDR2 are SNHLY and FYNNEI. Trimming removed 9 bases from V and 8 bases from J, with 17 bases in between. This CDR3 region has 14 residues. Together with reference TRBV2 and TRBJ2-6, the CDR3 gives the full variable domain: EPEVTQTPSHQVTQMGQEVILRCVPISNHLYFYWYRQILGQKVEFLVSFYNNEISEKSEIFDDQFSVERPDGSNFTLKIRSTKLEDSAMYFCARGSHQATNVLTFGAGSRLTVL.

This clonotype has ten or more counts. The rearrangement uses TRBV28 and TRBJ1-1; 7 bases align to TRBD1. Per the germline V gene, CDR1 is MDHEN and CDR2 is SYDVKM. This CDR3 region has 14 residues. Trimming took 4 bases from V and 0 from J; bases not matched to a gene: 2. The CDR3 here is CASSSQGMNTEAFF. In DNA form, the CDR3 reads TGTGCCAGCAGTTCACAGGGGATGAACACTGAAGCTTTCTTT.

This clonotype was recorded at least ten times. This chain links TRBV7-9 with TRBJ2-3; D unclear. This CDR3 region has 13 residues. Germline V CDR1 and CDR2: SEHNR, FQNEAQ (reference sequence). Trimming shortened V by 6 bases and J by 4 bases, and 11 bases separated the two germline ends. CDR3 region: CASRDGVADTQYF. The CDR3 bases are TGTGCCAGCAGGGACGGAGTGGCAGATACGCAGTATTTT.

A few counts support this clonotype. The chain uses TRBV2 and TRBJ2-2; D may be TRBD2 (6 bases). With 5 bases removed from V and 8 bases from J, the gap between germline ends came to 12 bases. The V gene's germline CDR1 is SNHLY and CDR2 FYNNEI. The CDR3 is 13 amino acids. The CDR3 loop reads CASSFAGSGELFF. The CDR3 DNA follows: TGTGCCAGCAGTTTTGCGGGGTCGGGGGAGCTGTTTTTT.

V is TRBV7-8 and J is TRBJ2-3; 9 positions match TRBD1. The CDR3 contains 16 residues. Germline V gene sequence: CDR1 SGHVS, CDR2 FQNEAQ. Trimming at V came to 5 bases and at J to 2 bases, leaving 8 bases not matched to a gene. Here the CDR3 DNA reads TGTGCCAGCAGCCCGGGGACAGGGACACCCACAGATACGCAGTATTTT. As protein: CASSPGTGTPTDTQYF.

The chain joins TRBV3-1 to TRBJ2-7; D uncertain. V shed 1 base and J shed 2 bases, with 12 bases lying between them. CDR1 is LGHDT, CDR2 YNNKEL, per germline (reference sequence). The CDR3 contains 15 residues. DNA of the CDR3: TGTGCCAGCAGCCAAGGAGGCTCTGGTCCCTACGAGCAGTACTTC. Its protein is CASSQGGSGPYEQYF.